This T cell receptor beta chain was sequenced in a study of blood T cell repertoires in COVID-19. Study-level information: Donors in the United States, Italy and Spain gave samples during acute or convalescent COVID-19. The cDNA or gDNA used as material had been derived from T cells, B-cell-depleted T cells, or PBMCs.

In the authors' workflow: Reference gene primer amplification yielded estimated nucleated cell counts. Repertoires were generated with immunoSEQ multiplex PCR, while TCRdb's copy carries only in-frame clones and drops some. D and trimming come from the DNA, and the V and J calls and clone size come from that table. This sample has about 170,000 clones, with 70% to 85% found just once. Trimming removed 4 bases from V and 0 bases from J; junction bases left unmatched: 7. The length of the CDR3 is 16 residues. Germline loops: CDR1 MGHRA, CDR2 YSYEKL. The TCR was taken from a man aged 55 to 70 who had recovered from COVID-19. The chain has TRBV4-1 and TRBJ2-3; TRBD1 aligns across 7 bases. Sequenced input: peripheral blood. CDR3 coding DNA: TGCGCCAGCAGCCCCACAGGGGATTCTAGCACAGATACGCAGTATTTT. Its translation is CASSPTGDSSTDTQYF.